The TCR beta chain under discussion was sequenced for a study of T cells in Graves' hyperthyroidism and ophthalmopathy. Deletions cut 2 bases from V and 14 bases from J, with 18 bases between. The CDR3 is made up of 14 amino acids. Study-level findings and limits: Prediction of ophthalmopathy progression came a median around 6.5 months pre-onset. By a 13 V-J model, ophthalmopathy was set apart from stable hyperthyroidism.

Amplification targeted TCR beta CDR3 regions from RNA transcripts. Initially, a first-round RT-PCR of the TCR CDR3 employed the HTBI primer set. Via MiXCR, TCRdb re-called the multiplex PCR reads, giving one row per CDR3 protein. The sample has about 98,000 distinct CDR3 sequences, roughly 37% seen once. A remark on this clonotype: No antigen is known for it.

The sequencing sample was made of peripheral blood or thyroid tissue (not recorded which). The rearrangement links TRBV7-1 to TRBJ2-2; no clear D. TRBV7-1 is an ORF; its function is uncertain. The clonotype comes from a woman in her 30s with Graves' hyperthyroidism. CDR3 nucleotides: TGTGCCAGCAGCTCACTATCGCTTGACCCCGGACTGTTTTTT. This gives the protein CASSSLSLDPGLFF.